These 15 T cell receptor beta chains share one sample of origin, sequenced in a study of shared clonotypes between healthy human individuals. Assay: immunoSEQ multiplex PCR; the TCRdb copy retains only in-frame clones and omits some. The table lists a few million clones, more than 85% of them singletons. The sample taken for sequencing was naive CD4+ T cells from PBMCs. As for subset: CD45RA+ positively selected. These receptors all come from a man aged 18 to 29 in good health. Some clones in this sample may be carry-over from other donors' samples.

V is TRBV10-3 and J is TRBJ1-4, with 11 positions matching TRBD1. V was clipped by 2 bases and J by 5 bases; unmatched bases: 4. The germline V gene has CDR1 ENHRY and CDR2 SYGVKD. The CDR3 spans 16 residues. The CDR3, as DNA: TGTGCCATCAGTGAGGAGGGGACAGGGGGAAATGAAAAACTGTTTTTT. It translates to CAISEEGTGGNEKLFF.

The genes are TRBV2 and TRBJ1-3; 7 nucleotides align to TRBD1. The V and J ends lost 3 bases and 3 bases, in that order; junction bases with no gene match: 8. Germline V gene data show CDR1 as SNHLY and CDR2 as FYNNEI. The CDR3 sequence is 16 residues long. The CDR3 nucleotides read TGTGCCAGCAGTGACCAGGGGGGGACAAATGGAAACACCATATATTTT. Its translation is CASSDQGGTNGNTIYF.

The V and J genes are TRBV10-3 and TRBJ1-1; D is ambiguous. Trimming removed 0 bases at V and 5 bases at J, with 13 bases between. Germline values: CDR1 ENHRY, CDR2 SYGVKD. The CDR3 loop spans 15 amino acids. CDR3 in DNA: TGTGCCATCAGTGAGTCACCGGGAGCGGAGACTGAAGCTTTCTTT. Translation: CAISESPGAETEAFF.

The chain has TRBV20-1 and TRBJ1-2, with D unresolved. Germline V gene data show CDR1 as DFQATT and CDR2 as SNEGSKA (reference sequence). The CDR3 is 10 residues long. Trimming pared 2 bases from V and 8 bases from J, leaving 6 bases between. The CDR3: CSARIGGYTF. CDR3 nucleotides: TGCAGTGCTAGAATCGGCGGCTACACCTTC.

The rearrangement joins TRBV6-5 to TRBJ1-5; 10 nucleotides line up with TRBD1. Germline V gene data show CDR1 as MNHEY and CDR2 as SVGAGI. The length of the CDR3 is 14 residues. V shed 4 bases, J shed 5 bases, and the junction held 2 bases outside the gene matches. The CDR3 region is CASSLTGGHQPQHF. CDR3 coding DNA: TGTGCCAGCAGTTTGACAGGGGGCCATCAGCCCCAGCATTTT.

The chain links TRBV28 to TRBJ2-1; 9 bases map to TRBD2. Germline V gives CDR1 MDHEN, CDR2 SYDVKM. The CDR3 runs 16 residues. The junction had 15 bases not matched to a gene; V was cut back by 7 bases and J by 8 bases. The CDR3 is CASTVSGSWGRYEQFF. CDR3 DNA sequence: TGTGCCAGCACCGTTAGCGGGAGTTGGGGTAGGTATGAGCAGTTCTTC.

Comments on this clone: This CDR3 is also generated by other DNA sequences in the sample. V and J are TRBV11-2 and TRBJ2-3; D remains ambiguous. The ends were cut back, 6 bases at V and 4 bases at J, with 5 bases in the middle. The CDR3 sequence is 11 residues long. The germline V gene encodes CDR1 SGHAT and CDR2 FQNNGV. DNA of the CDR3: TGTGCCAGCAGTTCGGCAGATACGCAGTATTTT. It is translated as CASSSADTQYF.

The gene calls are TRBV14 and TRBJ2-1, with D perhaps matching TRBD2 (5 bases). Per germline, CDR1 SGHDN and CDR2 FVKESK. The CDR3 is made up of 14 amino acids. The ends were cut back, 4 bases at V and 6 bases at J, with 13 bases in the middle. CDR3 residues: CASSPQGLPNEQFF. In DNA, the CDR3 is TGTGCCAGCAGCCCACAAGGACTTCCCAATGAGCAGTTCTTC.

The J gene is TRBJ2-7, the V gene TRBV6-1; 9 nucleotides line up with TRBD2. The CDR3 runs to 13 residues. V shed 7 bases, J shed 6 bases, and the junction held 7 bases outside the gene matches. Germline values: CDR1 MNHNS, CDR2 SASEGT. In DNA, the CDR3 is TGTGCCAGCATACCTAGCGGGATAGGCGAGCAGTACTTC. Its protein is CASIPSGIGEQYF.

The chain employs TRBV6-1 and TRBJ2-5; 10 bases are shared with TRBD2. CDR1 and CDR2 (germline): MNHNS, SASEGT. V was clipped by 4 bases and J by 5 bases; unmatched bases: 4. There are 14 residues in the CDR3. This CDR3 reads CASSVGSGRETQYF. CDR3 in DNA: TGTGCCAGCAGTGTTGGTAGCGGGAGGGAGACCCAGTACTTC.

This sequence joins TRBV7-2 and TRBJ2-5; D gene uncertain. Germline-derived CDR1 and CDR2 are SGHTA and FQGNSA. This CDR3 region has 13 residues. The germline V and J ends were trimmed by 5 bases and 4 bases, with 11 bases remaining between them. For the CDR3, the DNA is TGTGCCAGCAGCAAAAGATCCGGAGAGACCCAGTACTTC. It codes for CASSKRSGETQYF. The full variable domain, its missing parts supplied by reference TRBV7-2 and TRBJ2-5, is GAGVSQSPSNKVTEKGKDVELRCDPISGHTALYWYRQSLGQGLEFLIYFQGNSAPDKSGLPSDRFSAERTGGSVSTLTIQRTQQEDSAVYLCASSKRSGETQYFGPGTRLLVL.

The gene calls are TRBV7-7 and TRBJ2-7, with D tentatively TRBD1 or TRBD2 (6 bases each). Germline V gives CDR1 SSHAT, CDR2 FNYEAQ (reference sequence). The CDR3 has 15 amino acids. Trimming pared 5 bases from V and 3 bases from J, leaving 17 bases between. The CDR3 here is CASSPTGALGYEQYF. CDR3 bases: TGTGCCAGCAGCCCTACGGGGGCGTTGGGCTACGAGCAGTACTTC.

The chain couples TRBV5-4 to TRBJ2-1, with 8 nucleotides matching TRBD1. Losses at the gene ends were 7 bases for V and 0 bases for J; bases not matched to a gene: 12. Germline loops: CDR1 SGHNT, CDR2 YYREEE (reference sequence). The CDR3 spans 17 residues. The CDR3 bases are TGTGCCAGCTCCTTGGGACAGGCGACGATCTCCTACAATGAGCAGTTCTTC. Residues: CASSLGQATISYNEQFF.

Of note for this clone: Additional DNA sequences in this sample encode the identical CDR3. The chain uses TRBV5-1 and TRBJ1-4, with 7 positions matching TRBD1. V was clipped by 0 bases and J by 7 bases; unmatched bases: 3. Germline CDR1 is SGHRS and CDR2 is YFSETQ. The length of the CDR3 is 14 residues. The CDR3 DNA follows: TGCGCCAGCAGCTTGGGACAGGGTGGTGAAAAACTGTTTTTT. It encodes CASSLGQGGEKLFF.

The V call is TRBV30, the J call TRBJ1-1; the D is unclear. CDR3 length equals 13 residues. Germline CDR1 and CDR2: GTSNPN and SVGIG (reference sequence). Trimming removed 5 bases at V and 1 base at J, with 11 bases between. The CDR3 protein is CAWDQEPNTEAFF. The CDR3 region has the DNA TGTGCCTGGGACCAGGAGCCGAACACTGAAGCTTTCTTT.